The rows below give T cell receptor beta chains drawn from one sample of a study of blood T cell repertoires in COVID-19. Using immunoSEQ multiplex PCR, the repertoire was profiled, and TCRdb retains in-frame clones only, with some absent. There are about 130,000 clones in the sample; about 76% occur only once, and approximately 5.2% lies in the top ten. Sequencing used peripheral blood. These receptors were obtained from a woman in her 70s with COVID-19, enrolled during active disease. Each CDR3 is given with its conserved first and last residue. Fields, in order: J gene, V gene, D gene, clone size, CDR3 DNA, CDR3 protein. D genes are given only for firm matches. The size entry is marked missing in some rows and otherwise reads once, few, many or a size class.

J: TRBJ1-1; V: TRBV19; D: -; size: -; DNA: TGTGCCAGTAGTACCCGGGGTTCATGGGGCACTGAAGCTTTCTTT; CDR3: CASSTRGSWGTEAFF
J: TRBJ2-2; V: TRBV4-2; D: TRBD2; size: -; DNA: TGTGCCAGCAGCCAAGAGGTCCTAGCGGGTAACACCGGGGAGCTGTTTTTT; CDR3: CASSQEVLAGNTGELFF
J: TRBJ2-5; V: TRBV5-1; D: -; size: -; DNA: TGCGCCAGCAGCAGTCAGGGTGGGGAAGAGACCCAGTACTTC; CDR3: CASSSQGGEETQYF
J: TRBJ1-5; V: TRBV19; D: -; size: -; DNA: TGTGCCAGTAGTATGGACAGCTTGAGCAATCAGCCCCAGCATTTT; CDR3: CASSMDSLSNQPQHF
J: TRBJ1-2; V: TRBV7-9; D: -; size: -; DNA: TGTGCCAGCAGCTTACGCCCTGGGGGCAGAAGCACAGCTAACTATGGCTACACCTTC; CDR3: CASSLRPGGRSTANYGYTF
J: TRBJ1-2; V: TRBV6-5; D: -; size: -; DNA: TGTGCCAGCAGATCAGGGGTCTATGGCTACACCTTC; CDR3: CASRSGVYGYTF
J: TRBJ1-1; V: TRBV5-5; D: -; size: -; DNA: TGTGCCAGCAGCTTCTTGGGGGGGACGAGGACTGAAGCTTTCTTT; CDR3: CASSFLGGTRTEAFF
J: TRBJ1-6; V: TRBV5-1; D: TRBD1; size: -; DNA: TGCGCCAGCAGCGAGGGACAGGCTAGTTCACCCCTCCACTTT; CDR3: CASSEGQASSPLHF
J: TRBJ2-1; V: TRBV5-1; D: -; size: -; DNA: TGCGCCAGCAGCCCTGGTAGTAGCCCATTCTACAATGAGCAGTTCTTC; CDR3: CASSPGSSPFYNEQFF
J: TRBJ1-1; V: TRBV19; D: TRBD1; size: few; DNA: TGTGCCAGTAACAGGGGGCGGAACACTGAAGCTTTCTTT; CDR3: CASNRGRNTEAFF
J: TRBJ1-1; V: TRBV30; D: TRBD1; size: once; DNA: TGTGCCTGGGGCCCACAGGGGTCGAACACTGAAGCTTTCTTT; CDR3: CAWGPQGSNTEAFF
J: TRBJ1-1; V: TRBV18; D: -; size: -; DNA: TGTGCCAGCTCACCACGCCAGGGCTTGTCGGGCACTGAAGCTTTCTTT; CDR3: CASSPRQGLSGTEAFF
J: TRBJ2-5; V: TRBV6-5; D: -; size: few; DNA: TGTGCCAGCACCCCCCGGGGGGCCTTACAAGAGACCCAGTACTTC; CDR3: CASTPRGALQETQYF
J: TRBJ1-5; V: TRBV19; D: -; size: -; DNA: TGTGCCAGTAGTTGGGGGCGGAGAGAGAATCAGCCCCAGCATTTT; CDR3: CASSWGRRENQPQHF
J: TRBJ1-6; V: TRBV5-4; D: -; size: -; DNA: TGTGCCAGCAGCTTCTCTCCGGGGACTTATTCACCCCTCCACTTT; CDR3: CASSFSPGTYSPLHF
J: TRBJ1-2; V: TRBV20-1; D: -; size: -; DNA: TGCAGTGCTCGGGGGGCCAGTGGCTACACCTTC; CDR3: CSARGASGYTF
J: TRBJ2-5; V: TRBV5-6; D: -; size: -; DNA: TGTGCCAGCACCACGGGGTTTCTGACCCAGTACTTC; CDR3: CASTTGFLTQYF
J: TRBJ2-3; V: TRBV15; D: -; size: once; DNA: TGTGCCACCAGCAGAGATCTGCGGGGTGGCACAGATACGCAGTATTTT; CDR3: CATSRDLRGGTDTQYF
J: TRBJ2-1; V: TRBV19; D: -; size: -; DNA: TGTGCCAGTCGAAAACCGGGAATCTCCTACAATGAGCAGTTCTTC; CDR3: CASRKPGISYNEQFF
J: TRBJ2-2; V: TRBV5-4; D: TRBD1; size: -; DNA: TGTGCCAGCAGCACTACAGGGGGCGGCGGGGAGCTGTTTTTT; CDR3: CASSTTGGGGELFF
J: TRBJ2-3; V: TRBV7-2; D: -; size: many; DNA: TGTGCCAGCAGCTTAGGTATCGCAGATACGCAGTATTTT; CDR3: CASSLGIADTQYF
J: TRBJ1-2; V: TRBV24-1; D: TRBD1; size: -; DNA: TGTGCCACCAGTGATTTTCGACAGGGGGGAGGCTACACCTTC; CDR3: CATSDFRQGGGYTF
J: TRBJ1-2; V: TRBV6-5; D: -; size: once; DNA: TGTGCCAGCAGAACAGGGACGGGAGGCTACACCTTC; CDR3: CASRTGTGGYTF
J: TRBJ2-5; V: TRBV5-1; D: TRBD1; size: once; DNA: TGCGCCAGCAGCCTGAACCTGGGACAGGGAGAGACCCAGTACTTC; CDR3: CASSLNLGQGETQYF
J: TRBJ1-4; V: TRBV9; D: TRBD1; size: -; DNA: TGTGCCAGCAGCGTAACAGGGGGCGTGGATGAAAAACTGTTTTTT; CDR3: CASSVTGGVDEKLFF
J: TRBJ1-2; V: TRBV3-1/TRBV3-2; D: -; size: -; DNA: TGTGCCAGCAGCCGCCCCAGCGGCGGCTACACCTTC; CDR3: CASSRPSGGYTF
J: TRBJ2-7; V: TRBV19; D: -; size: -; DNA: TGTGCCAGTAGATCCCAGGGGGGCGAGCAGTACTTC; CDR3: CASRSQGGEQYF
J: TRBJ2-3; V: TRBV5-1; D: -; size: once; DNA: TGCGCCAGCAGCTTCGGTTCCACCGTAGATACGCAGTATTTT; CDR3: CASSFGSTVDTQYF
J: TRBJ1-2; V: TRBV25-1; D: -; size: -; DNA: TGTGCCAGCAGTGTCGGTTCAACGCGAGATGGCTACACCTTC; CDR3: CASSVGSTRDGYTF
J: TRBJ2-6; V: TRBV21-1; D: -; size: -; DNA: TGTGCCAGCAACACAAACCCCGGGAGACCCAGAATCGCTGGGGCCAACGTCCTGACTTTC; CDR3: CASNTNPGRPRIAGANVLTF
J: TRBJ2-7; V: TRBV5-1; D: -; size: -; DNA: TGCGCCAGCAGCTTGAGGGCTAGCACCTACGAGCAGTACTTC; CDR3: CASSLRASTYEQYF
J: TRBJ1-2; V: TRBV5-6; D: -; size: -; DNA: TGTGCCAGCAGCTCGGAGGGCGGGCGCTATGGCTACACCTTC; CDR3: CASSSEGGRYGYTF
J: TRBJ2-2; V: TRBV11-2; D: -; size: -; DNA: TGTGCCAGCAGCCCTAGAACTACCGGGGAGCTGTTTTTT; CDR3: CASSPRTTGELFF